One T cell receptor beta chain is described in this entry. Its antigen is as yet unknown. Germline lookup yields CDR1 SEHNR and CDR2 FQNEAQ (reference sequence). CDR3 size: 15 residues. The germline V and J ends were trimmed by 4 bases and 2 bases, with 15 bases remaining between them. The data were taken from a study of a mutant IDH1 vaccine in newly diagnosed glioma. Looking at the study overall: Vaccination was launched 4-6 weeks after radiotherapy alone, or with temozolomide cycles.

Time point described: week 35, safety follow-up. In every dose of vaccine, 300 ug of mutant IDH1 20-mer peptide was given alongside topical imiquimod. Patients had eight vaccinations, in weeks 1, 3, 5, 7, 11, 15, 19 and 23. Clones were read by immunoSEQ multiplex PCR, and TCRdb kept only the in-frame ones, dropping some. The table includes around 69,000 clones, about 87% detected once. The chain combines TRBV7-9 with TRBJ2-7; the D is unclear. Sequenced material: PBMCs, taken from a glioma patient whose treatment included an IDH1 peptide vaccine. The TCR originated in a man aged 30-40 years with glioma. CDR3 in DNA: TGTGCCAGCAGCTCCGACCGACCCCTAGCCTACGAGCAGTACTTC. It translates to CASSSDRPLAYEQYF.